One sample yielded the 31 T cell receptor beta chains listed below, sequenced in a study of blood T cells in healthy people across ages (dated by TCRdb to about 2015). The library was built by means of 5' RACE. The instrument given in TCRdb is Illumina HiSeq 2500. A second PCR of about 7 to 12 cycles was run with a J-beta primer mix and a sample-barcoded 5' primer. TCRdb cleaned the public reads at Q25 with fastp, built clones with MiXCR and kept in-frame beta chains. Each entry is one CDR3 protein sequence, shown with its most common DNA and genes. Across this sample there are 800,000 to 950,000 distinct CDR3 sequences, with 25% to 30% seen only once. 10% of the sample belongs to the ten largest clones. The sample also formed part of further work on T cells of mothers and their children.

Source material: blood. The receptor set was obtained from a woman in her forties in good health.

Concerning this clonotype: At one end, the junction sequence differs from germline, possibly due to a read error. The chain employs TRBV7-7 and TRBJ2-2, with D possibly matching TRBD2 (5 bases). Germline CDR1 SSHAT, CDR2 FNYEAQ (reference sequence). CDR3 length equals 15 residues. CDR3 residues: CASSRYPTNTGELFF. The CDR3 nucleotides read TGTGCTAGCAGCCGTTACCCCACGAACACCGGGGAGTTGTTTTTT.

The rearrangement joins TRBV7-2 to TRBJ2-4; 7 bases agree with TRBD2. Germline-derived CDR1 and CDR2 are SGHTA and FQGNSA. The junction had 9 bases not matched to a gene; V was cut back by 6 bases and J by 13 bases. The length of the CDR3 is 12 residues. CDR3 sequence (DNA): TGTGCCAGCAGTTTACGGGGGGACGGGCAGTACTTC. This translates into CASSLRGDGQYF.

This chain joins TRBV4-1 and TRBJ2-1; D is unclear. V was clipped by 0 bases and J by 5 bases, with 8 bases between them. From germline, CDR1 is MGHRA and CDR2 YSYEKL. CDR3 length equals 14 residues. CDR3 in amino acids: CASSQESGDNEQFF. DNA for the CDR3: TGCGCCAGCAGCCAAGAGTCTGGCGACAATGAGCAGTTCTTC.

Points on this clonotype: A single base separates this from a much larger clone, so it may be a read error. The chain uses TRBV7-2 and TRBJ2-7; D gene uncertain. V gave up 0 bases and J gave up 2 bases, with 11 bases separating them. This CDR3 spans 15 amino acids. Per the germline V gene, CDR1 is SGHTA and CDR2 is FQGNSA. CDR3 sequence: CASSLAGSLPYEQYF. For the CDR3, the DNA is TGTGCCAGCAGCTTAGCGGGATCCCTCCCCTACGAGCAGTACTTC.

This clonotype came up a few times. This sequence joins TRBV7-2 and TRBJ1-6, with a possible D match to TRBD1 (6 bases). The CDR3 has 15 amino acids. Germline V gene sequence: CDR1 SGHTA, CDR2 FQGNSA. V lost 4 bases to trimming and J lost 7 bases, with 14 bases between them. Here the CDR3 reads CASSSYGTQNSPLHF. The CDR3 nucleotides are TGTGCCAGCAGCTCTTATGGGACACAGAATTCACCCCTCCACTTT.

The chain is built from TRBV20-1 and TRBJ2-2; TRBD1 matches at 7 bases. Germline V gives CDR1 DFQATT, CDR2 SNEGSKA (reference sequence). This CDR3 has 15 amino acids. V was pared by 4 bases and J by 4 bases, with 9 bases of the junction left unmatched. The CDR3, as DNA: TGCAGTGCTAACGACAGGGTGGAAGGCACCGGGGAGCTGTTTTTT. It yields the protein CSANDRVEGTGELFF.

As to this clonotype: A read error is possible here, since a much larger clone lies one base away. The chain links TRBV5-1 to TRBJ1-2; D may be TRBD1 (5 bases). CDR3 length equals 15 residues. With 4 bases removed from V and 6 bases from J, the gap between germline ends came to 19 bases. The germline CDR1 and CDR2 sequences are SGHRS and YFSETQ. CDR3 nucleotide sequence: TGCGCCAGCAGCCCTTTGAGGGGCGGAGACGATGGCTACACCTTC. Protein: CASSPLRGGDDGYTF.

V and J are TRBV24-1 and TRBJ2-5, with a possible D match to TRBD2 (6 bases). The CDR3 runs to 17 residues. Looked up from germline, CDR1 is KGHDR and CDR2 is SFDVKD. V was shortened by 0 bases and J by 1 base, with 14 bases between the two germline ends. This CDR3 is CATSDLGAGALQETQYF. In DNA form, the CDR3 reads TGTGCCACCAGTGATTTGGGAGCGGGTGCCCTCCAAGAGACCCAGTACTTC.

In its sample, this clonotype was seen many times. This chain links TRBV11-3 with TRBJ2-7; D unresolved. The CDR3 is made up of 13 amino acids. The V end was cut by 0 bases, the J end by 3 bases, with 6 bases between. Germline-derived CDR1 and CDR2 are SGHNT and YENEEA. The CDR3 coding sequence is TGTGCCAGCAGCTTAGATAAGGGCTACGAGCAGTACTTC. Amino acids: CASSLDKGYEQYF.

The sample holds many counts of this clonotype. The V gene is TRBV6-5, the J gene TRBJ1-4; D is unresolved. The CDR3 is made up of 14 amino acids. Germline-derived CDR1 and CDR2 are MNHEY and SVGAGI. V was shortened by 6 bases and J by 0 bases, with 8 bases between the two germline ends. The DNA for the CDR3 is TGTGCCAGCAGCCGACAAGCAACTAATGAAAAACTGTTTTTT. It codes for CASSRQATNEKLFF.

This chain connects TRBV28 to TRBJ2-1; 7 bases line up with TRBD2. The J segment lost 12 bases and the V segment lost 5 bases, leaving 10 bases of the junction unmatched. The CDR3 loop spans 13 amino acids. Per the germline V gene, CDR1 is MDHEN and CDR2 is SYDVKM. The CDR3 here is CASSPFREGGQFF. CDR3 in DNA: TGTGCCAGCAGTCCCTTCAGGGAGGGAGGGCAGTTCTTC.

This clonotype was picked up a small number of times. The CDR3: CASSPWGQGRDTEAFF. The CDR3 DNA reads as TGTGCCAGCAGCCCATGGGGGCAGGGACGGGACACTGAAGCTTTCTTT. The V call is TRBV7-2, the J call TRBJ1-1; possible D gene TRBD1, 6 bases. The CDR3 length is 16 residues. The V gene lost 5 bases and the J gene lost 3 bases, with 19 bases spanning the gap. Looked up from germline, CDR1 is SGHTA and CDR2 is FQGNSA.

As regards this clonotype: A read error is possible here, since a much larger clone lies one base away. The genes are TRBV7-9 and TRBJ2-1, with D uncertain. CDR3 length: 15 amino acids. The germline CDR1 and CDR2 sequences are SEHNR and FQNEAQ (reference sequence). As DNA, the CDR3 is TGTGCCAGCAGCCAGAACAGAAACTCCTACAGTGAGCAGTTCTTC. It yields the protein CASSQNRNSYSEQFF.

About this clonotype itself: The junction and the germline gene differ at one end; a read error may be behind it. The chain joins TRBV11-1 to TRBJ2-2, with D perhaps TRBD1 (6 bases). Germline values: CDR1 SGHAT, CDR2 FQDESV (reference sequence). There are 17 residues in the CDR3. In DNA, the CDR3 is TGTGCCAGCAGTAATGGGGGCTCCGGGATTAACACCAGGGAGCTGTTTTTT. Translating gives CASSNGGSGINTRELFF.

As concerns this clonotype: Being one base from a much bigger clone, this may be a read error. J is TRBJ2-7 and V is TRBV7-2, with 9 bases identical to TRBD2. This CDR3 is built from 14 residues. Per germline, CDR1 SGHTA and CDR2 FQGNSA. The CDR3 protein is CAGSLVAGDYEQYF. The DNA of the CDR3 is TGTGCCGGCAGCTTGGTAGCGGGGGATTACGAGCAGTACTTC.

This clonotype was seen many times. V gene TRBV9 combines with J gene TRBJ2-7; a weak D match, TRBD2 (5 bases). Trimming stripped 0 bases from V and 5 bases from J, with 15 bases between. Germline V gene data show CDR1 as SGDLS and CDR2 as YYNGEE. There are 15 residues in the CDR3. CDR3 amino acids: CASSVEGRENDEQYF. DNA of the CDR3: TGTGCCAGCAGCGTAGAAGGTAGGGAGAACGACGAGCAGTACTTC.

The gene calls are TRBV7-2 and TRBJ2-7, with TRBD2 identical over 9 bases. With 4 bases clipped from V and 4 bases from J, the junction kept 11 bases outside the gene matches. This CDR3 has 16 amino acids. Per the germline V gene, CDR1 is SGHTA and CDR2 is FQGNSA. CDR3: CASSSKSGGKGYEQYF. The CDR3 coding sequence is TGTGCCAGCAGCTCGAAAAGCGGGGGGAAAGGGTACGAGCAGTACTTC.

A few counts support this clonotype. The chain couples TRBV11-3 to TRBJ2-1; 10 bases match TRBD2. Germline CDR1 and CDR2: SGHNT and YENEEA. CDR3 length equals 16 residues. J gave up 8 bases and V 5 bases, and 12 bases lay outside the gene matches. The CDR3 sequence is CASSPSSSGGVYEQFF. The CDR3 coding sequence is TGTGCCAGCAGCCCAAGTTCTAGCGGGGGCGTTTATGAGCAGTTCTTC.

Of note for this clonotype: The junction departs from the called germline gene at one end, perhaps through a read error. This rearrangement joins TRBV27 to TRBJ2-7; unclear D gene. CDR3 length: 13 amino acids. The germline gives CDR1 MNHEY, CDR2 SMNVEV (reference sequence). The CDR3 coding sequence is TGTGCCACGGGCTCTGATTCCTCCTACGAGCAGTACTTT. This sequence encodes CATGSDSSYEQYF.

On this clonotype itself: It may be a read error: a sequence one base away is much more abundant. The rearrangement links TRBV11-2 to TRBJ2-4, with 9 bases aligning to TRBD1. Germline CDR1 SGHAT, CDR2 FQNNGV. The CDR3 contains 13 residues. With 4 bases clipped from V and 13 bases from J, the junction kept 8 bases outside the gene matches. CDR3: CASSWTGAEAQYF. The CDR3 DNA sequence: TGTGCCAGCAGCTGGACAGGGGCCGAGGCCCAGTACTTC.

The CDR3 DNA reads as TGCGCCAGCAGCTTGGGTGGGGGCAAAGATACGCAGTATTTT. This encodes CASSLGGGKDTQYF. This chain links TRBV5-1 with TRBJ2-3; TRBD1 is a possible D gene (6 bases). The ends were cut back, 0 bases at V and 5 bases at J, with 10 bases in the middle. The CDR3 contains 14 residues. The germline CDR1 and CDR2 sequences are SGHRS and YFSETQ.

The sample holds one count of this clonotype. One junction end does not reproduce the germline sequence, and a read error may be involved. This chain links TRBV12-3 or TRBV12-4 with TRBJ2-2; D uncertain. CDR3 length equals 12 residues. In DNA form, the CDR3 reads TGTGCCGGCAGTTTGTCCACCGGGGAGCTGTTTTTT. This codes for CAGSLSTGELFF.

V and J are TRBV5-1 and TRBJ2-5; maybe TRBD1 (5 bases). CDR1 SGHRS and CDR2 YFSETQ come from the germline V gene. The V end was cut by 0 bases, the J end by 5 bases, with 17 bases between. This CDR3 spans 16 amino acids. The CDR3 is CASSLEGNSEWETQYF. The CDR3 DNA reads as TGCGCCAGCAGCTTGGAGGGGAACTCCGAGTGGGAGACCCAGTACTTC.

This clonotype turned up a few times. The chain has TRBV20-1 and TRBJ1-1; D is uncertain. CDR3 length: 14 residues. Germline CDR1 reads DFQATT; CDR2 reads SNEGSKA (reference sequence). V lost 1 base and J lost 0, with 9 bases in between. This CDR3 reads CSARVAGMNTEAFF. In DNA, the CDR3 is TGCAGTGCTAGAGTAGCGGGAATGAACACTGAAGCTTTCTTT.

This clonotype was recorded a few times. The CDR3 reads CASSGGQGGNGYTF. In DNA, the CDR3 is TGTGCCAGCAGTGGGGGACAGGGAGGAAATGGCTACACCTTC. The genes are TRBV6-1 and TRBJ1-2; 9 bases align to TRBD1. This CDR3 is 14 amino acids long. The ends lost 4 bases at V and 6 bases at J; junction bases unmatched: 6. Germline-derived CDR1 and CDR2 are MNHNS and SASEGT.

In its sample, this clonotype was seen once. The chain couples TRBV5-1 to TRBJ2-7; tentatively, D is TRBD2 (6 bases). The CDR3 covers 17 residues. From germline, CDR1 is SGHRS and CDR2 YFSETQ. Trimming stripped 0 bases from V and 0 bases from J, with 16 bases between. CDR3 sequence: CASSLGRGLSTSYEQYF. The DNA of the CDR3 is TGCGCCAGCAGCTTGGGGCGGGGACTCTCAACCTCCTACGAGCAGTACTTC.

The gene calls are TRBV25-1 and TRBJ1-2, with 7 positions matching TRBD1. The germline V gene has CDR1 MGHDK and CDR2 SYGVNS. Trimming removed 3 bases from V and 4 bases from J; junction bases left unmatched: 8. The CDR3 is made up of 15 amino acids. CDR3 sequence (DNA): TGTGCCAGCAGTGACCGGACGACAGGGCTCTATGGCTACACCTTC. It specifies CASSDRTTGLYGYTF.

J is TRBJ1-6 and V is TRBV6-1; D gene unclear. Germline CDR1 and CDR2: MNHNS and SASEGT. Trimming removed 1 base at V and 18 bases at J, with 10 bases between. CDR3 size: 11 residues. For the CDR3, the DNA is TGTGCCAGCAGTGAAGGCTGGGAGGCCCACTTT. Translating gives CASSEGWEAHF.

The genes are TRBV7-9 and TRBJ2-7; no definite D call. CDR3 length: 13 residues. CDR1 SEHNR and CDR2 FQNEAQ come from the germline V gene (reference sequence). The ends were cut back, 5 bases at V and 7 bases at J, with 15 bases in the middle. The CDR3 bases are TGTGCCAGCAGCGCCGGCCATGGAAGAGAGCAGTACTTC. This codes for CASSAGHGREQYF.

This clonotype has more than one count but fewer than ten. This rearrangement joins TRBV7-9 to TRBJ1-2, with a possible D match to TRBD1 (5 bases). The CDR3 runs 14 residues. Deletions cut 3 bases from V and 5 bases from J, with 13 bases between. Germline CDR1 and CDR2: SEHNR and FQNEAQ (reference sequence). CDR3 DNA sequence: TGTGCCAGCAGCTTGGAGGGGATCCTTTATGGCTACACCTTC. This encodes CASSLEGILYGYTF.

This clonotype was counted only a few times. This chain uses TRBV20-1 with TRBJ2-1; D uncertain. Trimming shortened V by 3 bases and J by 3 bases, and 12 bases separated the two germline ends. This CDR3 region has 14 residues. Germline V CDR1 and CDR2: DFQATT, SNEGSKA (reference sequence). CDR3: CSASYPANYNEQFF. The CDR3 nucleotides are TGCAGTGCTAGTTACCCAGCGAACTACAATGAGCAGTTCTTC.